One sample yielded the 3 T cell receptor beta chains listed below, sequenced in a study. TCRdb reanalysed the 5' RACE reads using MiXCR and keeps one entry per CDR3 protein. The sample includes around 6,400 distinct CDR3 sequences, 55% to 60% of them seen just once. Sequences were obtained from tumor-infiltrating memory CD4+ T cells sorted from the breast tumor. Subset reported: memory CD4+ T cells, CD4+CD45RO+CD25-. The receptors come from a female donor with breast cancer.

The CDR3 DNA follows: TGTGCCAGCAGCTTAGGGACATATAATTCACCCCTCCACTTT. The encoded protein is CASSLGTYNSPLHF. V is TRBV7-3 and J is TRBJ1-6, with D maybe TRBD1 (6 bases). The V end lost 2 bases, the J end lost 4 bases, and 6 bases lay between the germline ends. The CDR3 spans 14 residues. Looked up from germline, CDR1 is SGHTA and CDR2 is FQGTGA.

The CDR3 loop is CASSPAGTGNYGYTF. The CDR3 DNA follows: TGTGCCAGCAGCCCCGCCGGGACAGGGAACTATGGCTACACCTTC. V usage is TRBV5-8 and J usage is TRBJ1-2; 9 bases fit TRBD1. Germline CDR1 and CDR2: SGHTS and YDEGEE. The CDR3 is 15 amino acids. V shed 4 bases and J 2 bases; nucleotides not matched to a gene: 6.

This clonotype was detected only a few times. This chain uses TRBV5-1 with TRBJ2-5; D is unclear. The germline V and J ends were trimmed by 1 base and 2 bases, with 6 bases remaining between them. Germline values: CDR1 SGHRS, CDR2 YFSETQ. This CDR3 is 13 amino acids long. CDR3 nucleotide sequence: TGCGCCAGCAGCTTGTACGGGCAAGAGACCCAGTACTTC. It specifies CASSLYGQETQYF. The variable domain in full, with the rest retrieved from reference TRBV5-1 and TRBJ2-5, is KAGVTQTPRYLIKTRGQQVTLSCSPISGHRSVSWYQQTPGQGLQFLFEYFSETQRNKGNFPGRFSGRQFSNSRSEMNVSTLELGDSALYLCASSLYGQETQYFGPGTRLLVL.